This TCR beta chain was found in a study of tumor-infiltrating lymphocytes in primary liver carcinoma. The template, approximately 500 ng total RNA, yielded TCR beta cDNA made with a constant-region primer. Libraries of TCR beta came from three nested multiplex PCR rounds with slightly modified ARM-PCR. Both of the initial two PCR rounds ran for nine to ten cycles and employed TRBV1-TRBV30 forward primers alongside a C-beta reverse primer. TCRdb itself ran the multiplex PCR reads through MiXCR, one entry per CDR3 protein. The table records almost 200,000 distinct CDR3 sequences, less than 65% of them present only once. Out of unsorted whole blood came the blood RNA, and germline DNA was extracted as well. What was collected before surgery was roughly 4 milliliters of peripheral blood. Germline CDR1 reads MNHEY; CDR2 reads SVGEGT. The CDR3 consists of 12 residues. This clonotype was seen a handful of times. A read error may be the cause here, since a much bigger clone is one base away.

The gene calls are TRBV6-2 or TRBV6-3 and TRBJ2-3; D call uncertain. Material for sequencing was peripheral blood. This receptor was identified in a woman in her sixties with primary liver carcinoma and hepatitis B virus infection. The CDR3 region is CAGSDLLDTQYF. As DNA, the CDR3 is TGTGCCGGCAGTGACTTACTAGATACGCAGTATTTT.